Below are 32 T cell receptor beta chains sequenced from a single sample in a study of T cell responses to AZD1222 COVID-19 vaccine. The method was immunoSEQ multiplex PCR; TCRdb's version includes in-frame clones alone and lacks a portion of them. The table has more than 35,000 clones, 83% seen once; the top ten hold over 40%. Sample: peripheral blood, taken on day 0 of AZD1222 vaccination. Source of these receptors: an adult in good health.

The chain couples TRBV9 to TRBJ1-6; the match to TRBD1 covers 7 bases. Germline V gene data show CDR1 as SGDLS and CDR2 as YYNGEE. V gave up 4 bases and J gave up 7 bases; unmatched junction bases: 8. The CDR3 covers 15 residues. CDR3 sequence (DNA): TGTGCCAGCAGCCCACAGGGGCGTCAGAATTCACCCCTCCACTTT. Protein: CASSPQGRQNSPLHF. The full variable domain, rest sourced from reference TRBV9 and TRBJ1-6, is DSGVTQTPKHLITATGQRVTLRCSPRSGDLSVYWYQQSLDQGLQFLIQYYNGEERAKGNILERFSAQQFPDLHSELNLSSLELGDSALYFCASSPQGRQNSPLHFGNGTRLTVT.

The chain is built from TRBV28 and TRBJ2-1; TRBD2 agrees at 8 bases. This CDR3 has 14 amino acids. Germline loops: CDR1 MDHEN, CDR2 SYDVKM. Trimming removed 2 bases from V and 5 bases from J; junction bases left unmatched: 2. Written as DNA, the CDR3 is TGTGCCAGCAGTTTAGCGGGGGGCCACAATGAGCAGTTCTTC. This encodes CASSLAGGHNEQFF.

This chain links TRBV25-1 with TRBJ1-1, with a tentative D call TRBD1 (5 bases). V was clipped by 1 base and J by 9 bases, with 18 bases between them. The germline V gene has CDR1 MGHDK and CDR2 SYGVNS. The length of the CDR3 is 15 residues. This CDR3 is CASSEWSSATAKAFF. The CDR3 DNA sequence: TGTGCCAGCAGTGAATGGAGTTCGGCGACAGCGAAAGCTTTCTTT. The variable domain in full, completed from reference TRBV25-1 and TRBJ1-1, reads EADIYQTPRYLVIGTGKKITLECSQTMGHDKMYWYQQDPGMELHLIHYSYGVNSTEKGDLSSESTVSRIRTEHFPLTLESARPSHTSQYLCASSEWSSATAKAFFGQGTRLTVV.

This clone showed up just a few times. The chain employs TRBV5-4 and TRBJ2-5, with D possibly matching TRBD1 (6 bases). Trimming removed 0 bases at V and 3 bases at J, with 9 bases between. The germline gives CDR1 SGHNT, CDR2 YYREEE (reference sequence). This CDR3 is 14 amino acids long. CDR3 protein: CASSLDAGEETQYF. CDR3 bases: TGTGCCAGCAGCTTGGATGCAGGGGAAGAGACCCAGTACTTC.

The chain links TRBV20-1 to TRBJ2-2; D is unclear. Germline V gene data show CDR1 as DFQATT and CDR2 as SNEGSKA (reference sequence). Between the trimmed V and J ends, which lost 3 bases and 1 base, there was a span of 6 bases. The CDR3 consists of 13 residues. The CDR3 nucleotides are TGCAGTGCTAGTCGTGAGAACACCGGGGAGCTGTTTTTT. It yields the protein CSASRENTGELFF.

The chain recombines TRBV27 with TRBJ2-7; TRBD2 aligns across 7 bases. The CDR3 sequence is 16 residues long. Losses at the gene ends were 4 bases for V and 2 bases for J; bases not matched to a gene: 11. Germline V gene data show CDR1 as MNHEY and CDR2 as SMNVEV (reference sequence). This CDR3 reads CASSSLAAGEAYEQYF. CDR3 sequence (DNA): TGTGCCAGCAGTTCTCTTGCTGCGGGAGAAGCCTACGAGCAGTACTTC.

The genes are TRBV28 and TRBJ1-1; D is undetermined. The CDR3 runs 14 residues. Germline loops: CDR1 MDHEN, CDR2 SYDVKM. With 4 bases removed from V and 4 bases from J, the gap between germline ends came to 13 bases. The CDR3 sequence is CASSSGRMSTEAFF. CDR3 bases: TGTGCCAGCAGTTCCGGGCGTATGAGCACTGAAGCTTTCTTT. Looking up the rest from reference TRBV28 and TRBJ1-1 gives the full variable domain: DVKVTQSSRYLVKRTGEKVFLECVQDMDHENMFWYRQDPGLGLRLIYFSYDVKMKEKGDIPEGYSVSREKKERFSLILESASTNQTSMYLCASSSGRMSTEAFFGQGTRLTVV.

The genes are TRBV6-2 or TRBV6-3 and TRBJ2-2, with 7 bases fitting TRBD1. The CDR3 is 17 residues long. Germline loops: CDR1 MNHEY, CDR2 SVGEGT. V shed 2 bases and J 5 bases; nucleotides not matched to a gene: 11. CDR3 protein: CASSYRQGAAGTGELFF. The CDR3 DNA is TGTGCCAGCAGTTACAGACAGGGAGCCGCAGGGACCGGGGAGCTGTTTTTT.

This chain uses TRBV18 with TRBJ1-1; 10 nucleotides align to TRBD1. Trimming at V came to 6 bases and at J to 0 bases, leaving 7 bases not matched to a gene. There are 16 residues in the CDR3. Germline V gives CDR1 KGHSH, CDR2 LQKENI. The CDR3 region is CASSRGQGGLNTEAFF. Written as DNA, the CDR3 is TGTGCCAGCTCCCGAGGACAGGGGGGGCTGAACACTGAAGCTTTCTTT.

The chain couples TRBV10-3 to TRBJ2-7; no reliable D call. Germline CDR1 and CDR2: ENHRY and SYGVKD. V dropped 6 bases and J dropped 2 bases, with 8 bases sitting between them. The CDR3 has 12 amino acids. Written as DNA, the CDR3 is TGTGCCATCAGCGGCGCGACCTACGAGCAGTACTTC. This encodes CAISGATYEQYF.

This chain uses TRBV6-2 or TRBV6-3 with TRBJ1-3; no clear D. CDR3 length equals 14 residues. The V gene lost 2 bases and the J gene lost 7 bases, with 12 bases spanning the gap. CDR1 MNHEY and CDR2 SVGEGT come from the germline V gene. CDR3 coding DNA: TGTGCCAGCAGTTACCTTCGGTGGGCTAACACCATATATTTT. It codes for CASSYLRWANTIYF.

This chain joins TRBV11-2 and TRBJ2-2; TRBD2 matches 11 bases. V lost 6 bases to trimming and J lost 3 bases; unmatched junction nucleotides: 3. Germline V lookup: CDR1 SGHAT, CDR2 FQNNGV. CDR3 length: 15 residues. The CDR3 DNA sequence: TGTGCCAGCAGAAGACTAGCGGGATACACCGGGGAGCTGTTTTTT. Translating it yields CASRRLAGYTGELFF.

The rearrangement links TRBV28 to TRBJ2-5; D is unresolved. With 0 bases removed from V and 2 bases from J, the gap between germline ends came to 7 bases. CDR1 MDHEN and CDR2 SYDVKM come from the germline V gene. The CDR3 has 14 amino acids. The CDR3 protein is CASSLWAVQETQYF. CDR3 DNA sequence: TGTGCCAGCAGTTTATGGGCAGTTCAAGAGACCCAGTACTTC.

The chain employs TRBV4-2 and TRBJ2-7; the D call may be TRBD1 or TRBD2 (5 bases each). CDR1 is LGHNA, CDR2 YNFKEQ, per germline. CDR3 length: 12 amino acids. The V end was cut by 0 bases, the J end by 9 bases, with 9 bases between. Here the CDR3 DNA reads TGTGCCAGCAGCCAAGAGGGACCAAGGCAGTACTTC. This gives the protein CASSQEGPRQYF.

This clone was detected once. V is TRBV4-1 and J is TRBJ1-4; D not resolved. The CDR3 has 11 amino acids. Trimming pared 6 bases from V and 13 bases from J, leaving 12 bases between. The germline V gene encodes CDR1 MGHRA and CDR2 YSYEKL. The CDR3 bases are TGCGCCAGCAGTAACCTTCGACGACTGTTTTTT. Its translation: CASSNLRRLFF.

The DNA for the CDR3 is TGTGCCAGCAGTTACTCGGGGACAAAAATACAAGAGACCCAGTACTTC. Amino acid sequence: CASSYSGTKIQETQYF. The gene calls are TRBV6-5 and TRBJ2-5, with D perhaps TRBD1 (6 bases). The germline V and J ends were trimmed by 0 bases and 2 bases, with 13 bases remaining between them. The germline gives CDR1 MNHEY, CDR2 SVGAGI. CDR3 size: 16 residues.

Here the CDR3 DNA reads TGTGCCAGCTCACCAAGCGCTAGCGGCAATGAGCAGTTCTTC. Translating gives CASSPSASGNEQFF. The chain has TRBV18 and TRBJ2-1; TRBD2 agrees at 7 bases. V was pared by 2 bases and J by 6 bases, with 4 bases of the junction left unmatched. The CDR3 covers 14 residues. The V gene's germline CDR1 is KGHSH and CDR2 LQKENI. The whole variable domain, remainder taken from reference TRBV18 and TRBJ2-1, is NAGVMQNPRHLVRRRGQEARLRCSPMKGHSHVYWYRQLPEEGLKFMVYLQKENIIDESGMPKERFSAEFPKEGPSILRIQQVVRGDSAAYFCASSPSASGNEQFFGPGTRLTVL.

This clone has just a few counts. The V and J genes are TRBV4-1 and TRBJ1-4; D unresolved. V lost 3 bases and J lost 7, with 18 bases in between. The CDR3 has 16 residues. The V gene's germline CDR1 is MGHRA and CDR2 YSYEKL. In DNA form, the CDR3 reads TGCGCCAGCAGCCATATCCTCCAAGATGAGGCTGAAAAACTGTTTTTT. Amino acid sequence: CASSHILQDEAEKLFF.

The CDR3 sequence is CACQTQGPVGYTF. The CDR3 DNA reads TGTGCCTGCCAGACGCAGGGACCGGTCGGCTACACCTTC. The chain joins TRBV30 to TRBJ1-2, with D tentatively TRBD1 (5 bases). V dropped 6 bases and J dropped 8 bases, with 19 bases sitting between them. Germline V CDR1 and CDR2: GTSNPN, SVGIG (reference sequence). This CDR3 has 13 amino acids.

The V call is TRBV5-1, the J call TRBJ2-7; TRBD2 agrees at 9 bases. CDR1 SGHRS and CDR2 YFSETQ come from the germline V gene. The CDR3 has 16 amino acids. After removal of 1 base from V and 2 bases from J, the junction contained 7 bases not matched to a gene. The CDR3 region has the DNA TGCGCCAGCAGCTTGTATGGGCTAGCGGGGACCTACGAGCAGTACTTC. Encoded protein: CASSLYGLAGTYEQYF.

The rearrangement joins TRBV15 to TRBJ1-1; D perhaps matches TRBD1 (6 bases). The CDR3 loop spans 14 amino acids. Germline V gene lookup returns CDR1 LNHNV and CDR2 YYDKDF (reference sequence). V dropped 3 bases and J dropped 5 bases, with 13 bases sitting between them. CDR3 in amino acids: CATSRGQPYTEAFF. CDR3 sequence (DNA): TGTGCCACCAGCAGGGGACAACCTTATACTGAAGCTTTCTTT.

The chain carries TRBV10-3 and TRBJ2-1; D is unclear. Germline assignment: CDR1 ENHRY and CDR2 SYGVKD. Trimming removed 4 bases from V and 6 bases from J, with 37 bases in between. The CDR3 sequence is 22 residues long. The CDR3 coding sequence is TGTGCCATCAGTGCGGGTGTAGGTCAGTCTAAGTCCCACTATTTCTTATTCAATGAGCAGTTCTTC. Protein product: CAISAGVGQSKSHYFLFNEQFF.

This clone has more than one count but fewer than ten. This chain uses TRBV28 with TRBJ2-7, with 8 nucleotides matching TRBD1. The CDR3 runs to 14 residues. The germline V gene has CDR1 MDHEN and CDR2 SYDVKM. The ends lost 5 bases at V and 5 bases at J; junction bases unmatched: 8. In DNA, the CDR3 is TGTGCCAGCAGTACCCAGACAGGGGTCGACGAGCAGTACTTC. Its translation is CASSTQTGVDEQYF.

The chain uses TRBV12-3 or TRBV12-4 and TRBJ1-3; no firm D call. Between the trimmed V and J ends, which lost 8 bases and 6 bases, there was a span of 14 bases. There are 13 residues in the CDR3. CDR3 DNA sequence: TGTGCCAGCGGGTCCGGGAGGGCAAACACCATATATTTT. Amino acid sequence: CASGSGRANTIYF.

Concerning this clone: At one end the junction does not follow the germline gene, possibly because of a read error. V gene TRBV29-1 combines with J gene TRBJ2-4, with 10 bases matching TRBD2. Germline CDR1 and CDR2: SQVTM and ANQGSEA. This CDR3 comprises 13 residues. In nucleotides, the CDR3 is TGCAGCGTTGAAAGTCTAGCGGGAGTATTGATAGGCTTC. It encodes CSVESLAGVLIGF. Looking up the rest from reference TRBV29-1 and TRBJ2-4 gives the full variable domain: SAVISQKPSRDICQRGTSLTIQCQVDSQVTMMFWYRQQPGQSLTLIATANQGSEATYESGFVIDKFPISRPNLTFSTLTVSNMSPEDSSIYLCSVESLAGVLIGFGAGTRLSVL.

The chain is built from TRBV9 and TRBJ2-1; D could derive from TRBD1 or TRBD2 (5 bases each). Germline CDR1 SGDLS, CDR2 YYNGEE. V was trimmed by 3 bases and J by 4 bases, leaving 11 bases between them. This CDR3 is 14 amino acids long. The CDR3 DNA is TGTGCCAGCAGCGGACCGGGACCTTACAATGAGCAGTTCTTC. Its protein is CASSGPGPYNEQFF.

This chain connects TRBV27 to TRBJ2-1; 12 bases align to TRBD2. CDR3 length: 16 amino acids. V gave up 6 bases and J gave up 0 bases; unmatched junction bases: 3. In germline, CDR1 is MNHEY, CDR2 SMNVEV (reference sequence). The CDR3 nucleotides are TGTGCCAGCAGATGGGGACTAGCGGGCTCCTACAATGAGCAGTTCTTC. It translates to CASRWGLAGSYNEQFF.

The chain joins TRBV5-6 to TRBJ1-6; TRBD1 is a possible D gene (5 bases). This CDR3 is 17 amino acids long. CDR1 is SGHDT and CDR2 is YYEEEE in the germline V gene. The V end lost 0 bases, the J end lost 10 bases, and 20 bases lay between the germline ends. CDR3 residues: CASSLGGATAALSPLHF. The CDR3 DNA is TGTGCCAGCAGCTTGGGGGGCGCGACAGCAGCCTTATCACCCCTCCACTTT.

This sequence joins TRBV6-1 and TRBJ1-1, with D tentatively TRBD1 (6 bases). CDR3 size: 15 residues. Germline CDR1 reads MNHNS; CDR2 reads SASEGT. Deletions cut 3 bases from V and 4 bases from J, with 15 bases between. CDR3 DNA: TGTGCCAGCAGTGACCTGACAGGATTAGGCACTGAAGCTTTCTTT. It encodes CASSDLTGLGTEAFF.

This chain uses TRBV3-1 (or the pseudogene TRBV3-2) with TRBJ2-7; no reliable D call. The CDR3 sequence is 14 residues long. From germline, CDR1 is LGHDT and CDR2 YNNKEL (reference sequence). V was clipped by 1 base and J by 2 bases, with 9 bases between them. The CDR3 sequence: CASSQGNRAYEQYF. The CDR3 bases are TGTGCCAGCAGCCAAGGGAACAGAGCCTACGAGCAGTACTTC.

This chain links TRBV28 with TRBJ2-5, with a tentative D call TRBD2 (6 bases). V dropped 5 bases and J dropped 7 bases, with 23 bases sitting between them. Germline V CDR1 and CDR2: MDHEN, SYDVKM. The CDR3 length is 16 residues. The CDR3: CASSEGGGERRGTQYF. CDR3 DNA sequence: TGTGCCAGCAGTGAAGGTGGAGGGGAGAGGCGGGGGACCCAGTACTTC.

The CDR3, as DNA: TGTGCCAGCAGTACAGGGGTCCCCCCGAACGAGCAGTACTTC. Residues: CASSTGVPPNEQYF. This sequence joins TRBV2 and TRBJ2-7; TRBD1 matches at 7 bases. Germline V lookup: CDR1 SNHLY, CDR2 FYNNEI. With V trimmed by 5 bases and J by 5 bases, 9 bases remained unmatched. The CDR3 contains 14 residues.